This T cell receptor beta chain is drawn from a study of blood T cell repertoires in COVID-19. Some clones are missing from TCRdb's copy, which holds only in-frame ones; the method was immunoSEQ multiplex PCR. The sample includes 150,000 or so clones, roughly four fifths of them seen just once. This receptor was identified in a woman aged 55-70 years with acute or convalescent COVID-19. The sequenced sample consisted of peripheral blood.

DNA of the CDR3: TGTGCCAGCAGTGACAACCTCCTAGGTGGCAATCAGCCCCAGCATTTT. This codes for CASSDNLLGGNQPQHF. This rearrangement joins TRBV6-1 to TRBJ1-5; no definite D call. In germline, CDR1 is MNHNS, CDR2 SASEGT. CDR3 length: 16 amino acids. V was cut by 3 bases and J by 2 bases, with 14 bases left in between.